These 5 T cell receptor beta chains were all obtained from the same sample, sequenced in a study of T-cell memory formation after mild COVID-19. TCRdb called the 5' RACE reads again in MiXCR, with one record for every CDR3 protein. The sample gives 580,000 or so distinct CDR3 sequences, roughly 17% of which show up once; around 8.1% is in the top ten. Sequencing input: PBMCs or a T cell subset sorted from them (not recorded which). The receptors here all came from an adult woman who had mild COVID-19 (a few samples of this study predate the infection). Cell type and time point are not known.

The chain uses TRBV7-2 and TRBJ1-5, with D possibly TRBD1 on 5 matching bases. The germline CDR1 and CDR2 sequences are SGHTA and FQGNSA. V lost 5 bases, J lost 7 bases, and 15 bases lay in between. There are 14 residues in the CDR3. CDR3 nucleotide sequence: TGTGCCAGCAGCCTACCGGGGGGGGACCAGCCCCAGCATTTT. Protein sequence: CASSLPGGDQPQHF.

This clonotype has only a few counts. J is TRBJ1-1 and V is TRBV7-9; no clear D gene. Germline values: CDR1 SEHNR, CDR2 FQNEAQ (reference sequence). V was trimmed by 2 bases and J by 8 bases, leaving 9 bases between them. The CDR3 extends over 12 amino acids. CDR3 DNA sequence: TGTGCCAGCAGCTTAAGGACGGTCGAAGCTTTCTTT. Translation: CASSLRTVEAFF.

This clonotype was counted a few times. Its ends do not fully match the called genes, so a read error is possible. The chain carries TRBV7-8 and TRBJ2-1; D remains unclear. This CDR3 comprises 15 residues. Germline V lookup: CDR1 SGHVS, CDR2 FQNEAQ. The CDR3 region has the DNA TGTGCCAGCAGCCCAAAGGACCCGATCTACGATGAGCAGTTCTTC. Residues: CASSPKDPIYDEQFF. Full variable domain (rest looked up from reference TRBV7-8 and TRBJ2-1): GAGVSQSPRYKVAKRGQDVALRCDPISGHVSLFWYQQALGQGPEFLTYFQNEAQLDKSGLPSDRFFAERPEGSVSTLKIQRTQQEDSAVYLCASSPKDPIYDEQFFGPGTRLTVL.

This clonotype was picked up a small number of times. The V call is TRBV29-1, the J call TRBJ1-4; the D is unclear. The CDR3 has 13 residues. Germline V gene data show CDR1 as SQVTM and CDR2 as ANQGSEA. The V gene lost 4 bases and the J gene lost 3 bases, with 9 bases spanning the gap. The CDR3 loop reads CSVGSQANEKLFF. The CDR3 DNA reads TGCAGCGTTGGATCCCAGGCTAATGAAAAACTGTTTTTT.

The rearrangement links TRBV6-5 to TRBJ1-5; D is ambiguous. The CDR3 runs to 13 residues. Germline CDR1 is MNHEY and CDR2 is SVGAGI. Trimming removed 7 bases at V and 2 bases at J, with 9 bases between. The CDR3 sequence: CASTSRGNQPQHF. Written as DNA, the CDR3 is TGTGCCAGCACGTCAAGGGGCAATCAGCCCCAGCATTTT.